These T cell receptor beta chains were read from a single sample in a study of blood T cell repertoires in COVID-19. Data came from immunoSEQ multiplex PCR; TCRdb stores just in-frame clones and leaves some out. The table has over 150,000 clones, roughly 72% seen once. Sequenced input: peripheral blood. The source of these receptors is a woman of 80 years or more with acute or convalescent COVID-19. Each CDR3 is given with its conserved first and last residue. A D gene is named only where the DNA matches it firmly. Expanded clones are given a class, and other clones once, few, many or no size at all.

.	16	TRBJ2-2	TRBV7-2	.	CASSLAGQGNTGELFF	TGTGCCAGCAGCTTAGCGGGCCAGGGGAACACCGGGGAGCTGTTTTTT
.	16	TRBJ1-5	TRBV18	TRBD1	CASSTGPGQGDQPQHF	TGTGCCAGCTCAACCGGACCGGGACAGGGCGATCAGCCCCAGCATTTT
.	14	TRBJ2-2	TRBV5-1	.	CASSLDSLTGELFF	TGCGCCAGCAGCTTGGACAGCCTCACCGGGGAGCTGTTTTTT
.	10	TRBJ1-2	TRBV20-1	.	CSARLYGYTF	TGCAGTGCTAGACTCTATGGCTACACCTTC
.	15	TRBJ1-2	TRBV19	TRBD1	CASSHRDRANYGYTF	TGTGCCAGTAGCCACCGGGACAGGGCTAACTATGGCTACACCTTC
.	14	TRBJ1-5	TRBV6-1	.	CASSESGGNQPQHF	TGTGCCAGCAGTGAATCGGGGGGGAATCAGCCCCAGCATTTT
.	15	TRBJ2-7	TRBV9	.	CASSVATTRDYEQYF	TGTGCCAGCAGCGTAGCCACTACAAGAGACTACGAGCAGTACTTC
.	13	TRBJ1-1	TRBV7-8	TRBD1	CASSPGTGLNGIF	TGTGCCAGCAGCCCCGGGACAGGGCTGAATGGAATCTTT
.	15	TRBJ2-3	TRBV9	.	CASSVTTMRADTQYF	TGTGCCAGCAGCGTAACTACCATGCGGGCAGATACGCAGTATTTT
.	17	TRBJ1-2	TRBV14	TRBD1	CASSELGAGQGSYGYTF	TGTGCCAGCAGCGAATTAGGAGCGGGACAGGGGTCCTATGGCTACACCTTC
.	14	TRBJ1-1	TRBV29-1	.	CSVEEPQGNTEAFF	TGCAGCGTTGAAGAACCACAGGGGAACACTGAAGCTTTCTTT
.	15	TRBJ1-2	TRBV19	TRBD1	CASSLKTGMNYGYTF	TGTGCCAGTAGTCTGAAGACAGGGATGAACTATGGCTACACCTTC
.	12	TRBJ2-2	TRBV12-3/TRBV12-4	.	CASSLYSGELFF	TGTGCCAGCAGTTTATATAGCGGGGAGCTGTTTTTT
.	13	TRBJ1-5	TRBV6-5	.	CASREREAQPQHF	TGTGCCAGCCGGGAGAGGGAGGCTCAGCCCCAGCATTTT
.	17	TRBJ2-6	TRBV27	.	CASSRGYLFSGANVLTF	TGTGCCAGCAGTAGGGGTTATCTCTTCTCTGGGGCCAACGTCCTGACTTTC
few	12	TRBJ2-3	TRBV5-8	.	CASSQVRDTQYF	TGTGCCAGCAGCCAGGTTAGAGATACGCAGTATTTT
few	17	TRBJ2-7	TRBV7-9	TRBD1	CASSTRTGQVFIGEQYF	TGTGCCAGCAGCACAAGGACAGGACAGGTTTTTATTGGCGAGCAGTACTTC
.	16	TRBJ2-3	TRBV18	.	CASSPWRTDLGDTQYF	TGTGCCAGCTCACCCTGGAGGACCGACCTAGGTGATACGCAGTATTTT
.	15	TRBJ2-1	TRBV7-3	.	CASSPGGAQGNEQFF	TGTGCCAGCAGCCCCGGGGGCGCACAGGGGAATGAGCAGTTCTTC
.	11	TRBJ1-5	TRBV12-3/TRBV12-4	.	CASSNQGPQHF	TGTGCCAGCAGCAATCAGGGGCCCCAGCATTTT
.	16	TRBJ2-1	TRBV14	.	CASSQDIPGNRLKQFF	TGTGCCAGCAGCCAAGATATACCCGGGAATCGTCTAAAGCAGTTCTTC
.	17	TRBJ2-3	TRBV7-3	.	CASSYGGVDASTDTQYF	TGTGCCAGCAGCTATGGCGGGGTTGATGCTAGCACAGATACGCAGTATTTT
.	14	TRBJ2-7	TRBV29-1	TRBD2	CSVDNSGSAYEQYF	TGCAGCGTTGATAATAGCGGGAGCGCCTACGAGCAGTACTTC
.	13	TRBJ1-1	TRBV30	.	CALSRGMNTEAFF	TGTGCCCTATCCAGGGGTATGAACACTGAAGCTTTCTTT
.	16	TRBJ2-7	TRBV28	TRBD1	CASSSGTGGSGYEQYF	TGTGCCAGCAGTTCCGGAACAGGGGGGTCCGGCTACGAGCAGTACTTC
.	13	TRBJ1-4	TRBV2	.	CASSEGEIGKLFF	TGTGCCAGCAGTGAGGGCGAGATCGGAAAACTGTTTTTT
.	16	TRBJ2-3	TRBV11-2	TRBD2	CASSSLAGEAADTQYF	TGTGCCAGCAGCTCGCTAGCGGGAGAAGCCGCAGATACGCAGTATTTT
.	17	TRBJ2-7	TRBV21-1	.	CASRKIVLAWIPSEQYF	TGTGCCAGCAGAAAAATAGTGCTAGCTTGGATTCCCTCCGAGCAGTACTTC
.	14	TRBJ1-2	TRBV4-3	.	CASSQDRESPGYTF	TGCGCCAGCAGCCAAGATCGGGAGAGTCCCGGCTACACCTTC